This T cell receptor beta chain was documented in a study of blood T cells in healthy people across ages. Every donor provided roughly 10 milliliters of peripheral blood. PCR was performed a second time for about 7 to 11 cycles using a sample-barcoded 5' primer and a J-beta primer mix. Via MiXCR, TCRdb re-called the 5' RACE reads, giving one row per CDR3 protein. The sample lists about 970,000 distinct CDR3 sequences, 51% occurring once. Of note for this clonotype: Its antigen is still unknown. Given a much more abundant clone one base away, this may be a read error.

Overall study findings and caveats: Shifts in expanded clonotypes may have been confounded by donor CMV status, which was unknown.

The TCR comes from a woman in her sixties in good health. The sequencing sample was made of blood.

DNA of the CDR3: TGTGCCGGCAGGTTGGGGGATACGCAGTATTTT. Translated: CAGRLGDTQYF. The chain is built from TRBV12-3 or TRBV12-4 and TRBJ2-3, with D unresolved. CDR3 length: 11 amino acids.